This T cell receptor (beta chain) was identified during a study of blood T cells in healthy people across ages. Primers used in a second PCR of roughly 7 to 11 cycles were a sample-barcoded 5' primer and a J-beta primer mix. TCRdb re-analysed the 5' RACE reads in MiXCR, keeping a single row per CDR3 protein. This sample has some 1.5 million distinct CDR3 sequences, with 28% found just once. The CDR3 is made up of 17 amino acids. This clonotype came up many times. The sample comprised blood. This receptor was identified in a woman aged 30 to 39 in good health. V usage is TRBV21-1 and J usage is TRBJ2-5; the D segment call TRBD2 is taken from the table without a DNA check. TRBV21-1 is a listed pseudogene. The CDR3 here is CASSIPTPEGVQETQYF. In nucleotides, the CDR3 is TGTGCCAGCAGCATCCCAACACCGGAGGGAGTTCAAGAGACCCAGTACTTC.